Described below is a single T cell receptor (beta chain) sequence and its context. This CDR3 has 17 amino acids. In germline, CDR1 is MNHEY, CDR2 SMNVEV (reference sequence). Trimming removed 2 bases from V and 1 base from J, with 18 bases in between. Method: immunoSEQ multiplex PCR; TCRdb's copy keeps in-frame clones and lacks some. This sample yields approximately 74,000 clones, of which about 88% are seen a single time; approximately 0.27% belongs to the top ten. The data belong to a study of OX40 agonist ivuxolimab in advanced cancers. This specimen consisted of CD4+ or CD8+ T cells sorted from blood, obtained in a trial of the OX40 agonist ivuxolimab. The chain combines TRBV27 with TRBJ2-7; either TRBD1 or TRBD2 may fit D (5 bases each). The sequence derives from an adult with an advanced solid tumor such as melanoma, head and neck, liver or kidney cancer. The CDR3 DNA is TGTGCCAGCAGTTTAAGCCCCCGAGGGCAGGGTTCCTACGAGCAGTACTTC. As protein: CASSLSPRGQGSYEQYF.